The subject of this entry is one T cell receptor beta chain. Its target is not known. This sample is part of a study of CD4 T cells in relation to SARS-CoV-2 and coronaviruses. This CDR3 comprises 15 residues. Germline V gene sequence: CDR1 LGHNA, CDR2 YSLEER. After removal of 3 bases from V and 7 bases from J, the junction contained 11 bases not matched to a gene. Before the COVID-19 pandemic, during about 2010-2018, CD4+ T cells were taken from unexposed donors. After more than eight days of culture, CD4+ T cells were isolated. Clones were read by immunoSEQ multiplex PCR, and TCRdb kept only the in-frame ones, dropping some. The data show approximately 17,000 clones, about four fifths seen once.

Sequenced: CD4+ T cells from PBMCs, cultured in vitro. The chain employs TRBV4-3 and TRBJ1-1, with 7 bases fitting TRBD1. The sequence was collected from a human donor in good health. The chain's CDR3 is CASSHDSAGGFEAFF. For the CDR3, the DNA is TGCGCCAGCAGCCACGATAGCGCAGGGGGTTTTGAAGCTTTCTTT.